This T cell receptor beta chain was obtained from a study of T cell repertoires in cytomegalovirus infection. Overall study context: CMV infection plus the matching HLA type was flagged by public TCR beta signatures.

This clonotype occurred many times. Its antigen remains unknown. TCRdb reprocessed the reads via MiXCR and lists one record per CDR3 protein. The sample records around 630,000 distinct CDR3 sequences, about 24% being singletons. Overall study findings and caveats: Pooled public TCR beta family frequency picked out CMV carriers with the relevant HLA. It was HLA-C-restricted CMV-specific TCR beta clonotypes that dominated the response ex vivo.

The origin of this receptor is a human donor in good health (CMV status not recorded). Some clones in this sample may be carry-over from other donors' samples. The sequenced material came from CD8+ T cells from PBMCs.

CDR3 loop: CASSFLAGGPQEQYF. In nucleotides, the CDR3 is TGTGCCAGCAGCTTTTTAGCGGGGGGGCCGCAGGAGCAGTACTTC. The chain has TRBV7-2 and TRBJ2-7, with 11 bases matching TRBD2. CDR3 length: 15 residues. Unmatched junction bases numbered 8, after V lost 3 bases and J lost 7 bases. Germline values: CDR1 SGHTA, CDR2 FQGNSA.